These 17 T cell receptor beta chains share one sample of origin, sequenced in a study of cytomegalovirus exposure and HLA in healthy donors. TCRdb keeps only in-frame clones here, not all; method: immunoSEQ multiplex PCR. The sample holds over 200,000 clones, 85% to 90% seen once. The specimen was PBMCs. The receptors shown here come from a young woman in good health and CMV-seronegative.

The DNA of the CDR3 is TGTGCCAGCAGTGAAGCTGGGCTAGCGGGCTACGAGCAGTACTTC. Residues: CASSEAGLAGYEQYF. This chain joins TRBV6-1 and TRBJ2-7; 8 bases map to TRBD2. The length of the CDR3 is 15 residues. Trimming cost V 0 bases and J 3 bases; bases outside gene matches: 4. Germline values: CDR1 MNHNS, CDR2 SASEGT.

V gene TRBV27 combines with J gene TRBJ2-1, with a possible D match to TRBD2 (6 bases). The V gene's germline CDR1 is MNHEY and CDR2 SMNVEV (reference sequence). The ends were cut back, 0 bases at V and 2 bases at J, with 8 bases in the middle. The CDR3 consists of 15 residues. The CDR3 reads CASSLSRDAYNEQFF. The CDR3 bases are TGTGCCAGCAGTTTATCGCGGGACGCCTACAATGAGCAGTTCTTC.

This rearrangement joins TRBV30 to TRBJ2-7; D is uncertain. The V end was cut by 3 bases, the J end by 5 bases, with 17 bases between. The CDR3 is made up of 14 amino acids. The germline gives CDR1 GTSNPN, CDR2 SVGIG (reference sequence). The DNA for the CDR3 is TGTGCCTGGAGCCGTCCGAGAGTTCCCCACGAGCAGTACTTC. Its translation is CAWSRPRVPHEQYF.

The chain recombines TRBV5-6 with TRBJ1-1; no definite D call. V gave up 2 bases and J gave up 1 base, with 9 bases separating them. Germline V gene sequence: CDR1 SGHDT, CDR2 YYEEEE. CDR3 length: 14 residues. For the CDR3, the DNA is TGTGCCAGCAGCTTTTATCTCAGGAACACTGAAGCTTTCTTT. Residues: CASSFYLRNTEAFF. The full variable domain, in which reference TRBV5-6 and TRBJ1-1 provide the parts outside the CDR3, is DAGVTQSPTHLIKTRGQQVTLRCSPKSGHDTVSWYQQALGQGPQFIFQYYEEEERQRGNFPDRFSGHQFPNYSSELNVNALLLGDSALYLCASSFYLRNTEAFFGQGTRLTVV.

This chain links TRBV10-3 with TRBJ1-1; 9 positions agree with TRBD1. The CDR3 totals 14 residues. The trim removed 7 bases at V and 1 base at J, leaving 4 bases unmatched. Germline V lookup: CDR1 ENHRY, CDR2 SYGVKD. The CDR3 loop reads CAIMDRGRNTEAFF. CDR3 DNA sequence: TGTGCCATCATGGACAGGGGCAGGAACACTGAAGCTTTCTTT.

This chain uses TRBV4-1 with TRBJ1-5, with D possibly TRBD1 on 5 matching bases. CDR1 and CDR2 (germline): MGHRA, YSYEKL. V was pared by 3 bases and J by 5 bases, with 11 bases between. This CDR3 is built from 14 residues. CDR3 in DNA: TGCGCCAGCAGCCAGCCTGGGGGGTATCAGCCCCAGCATTTT. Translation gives CASSQPGGYQPQHF.

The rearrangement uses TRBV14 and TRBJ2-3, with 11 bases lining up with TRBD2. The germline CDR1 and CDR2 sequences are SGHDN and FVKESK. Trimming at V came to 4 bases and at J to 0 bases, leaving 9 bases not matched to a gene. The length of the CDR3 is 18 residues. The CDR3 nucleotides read TGTGCCAGCAGCCCCTTACCGGGACTAGCGGTTAGCACAGATACGCAGTATTTT. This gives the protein CASSPLPGLAVSTDTQYF.

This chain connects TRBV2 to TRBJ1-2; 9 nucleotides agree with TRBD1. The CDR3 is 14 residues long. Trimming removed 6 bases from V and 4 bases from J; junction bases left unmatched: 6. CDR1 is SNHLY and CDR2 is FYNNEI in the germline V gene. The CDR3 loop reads CASRHRGLGYGYTF. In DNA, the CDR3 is TGTGCCAGCAGGCACAGGGGGCTGGGCTATGGCTACACCTTC.

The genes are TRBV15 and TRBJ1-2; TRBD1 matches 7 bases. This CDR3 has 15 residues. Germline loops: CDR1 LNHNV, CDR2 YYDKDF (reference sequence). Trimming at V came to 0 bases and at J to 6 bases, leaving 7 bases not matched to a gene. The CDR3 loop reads CATSRDHQGVNGYTF. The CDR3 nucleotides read TGTGCCACCAGCAGAGATCACCAGGGGGTTAATGGCTACACCTTC.

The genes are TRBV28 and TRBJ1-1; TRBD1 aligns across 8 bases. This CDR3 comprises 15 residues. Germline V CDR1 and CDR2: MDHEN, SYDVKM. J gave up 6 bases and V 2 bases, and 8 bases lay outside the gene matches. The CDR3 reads CASSLRRTGKSEAFF. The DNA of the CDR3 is TGTGCCAGCAGTTTACGCCGGACAGGGAAATCTGAAGCTTTCTTT.

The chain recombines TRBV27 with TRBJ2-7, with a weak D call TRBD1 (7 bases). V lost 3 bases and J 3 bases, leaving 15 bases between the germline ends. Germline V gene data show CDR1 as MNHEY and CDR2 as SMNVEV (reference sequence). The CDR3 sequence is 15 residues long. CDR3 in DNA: TGTGCCAGCAGTTTCAGGGGGGATTTGTTCTACGAGCAGTACTTC. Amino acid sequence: CASSFRGDLFYEQYF.

The CDR3 DNA is TGTGCCATCCGCGGGATAGAATTAGCCGCGAACACCGGGGAGCTGTTTTTT. Amino acids: CAIRGIELAANTGELFF. This chain links TRBV10-3 with TRBJ2-2; tentative D call: TRBD2 (6 bases). This CDR3 is 17 amino acids long. CDR1 is ENHRY, CDR2 SYGVKD, per germline. The V gene lost 8 bases and the J gene lost 0 bases, with 19 bases spanning the gap.

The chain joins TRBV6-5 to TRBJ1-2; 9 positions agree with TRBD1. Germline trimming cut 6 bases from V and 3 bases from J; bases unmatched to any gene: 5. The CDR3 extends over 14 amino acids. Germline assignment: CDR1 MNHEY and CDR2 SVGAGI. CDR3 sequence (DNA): TGTGCCAGCAGCTCGGGACAGGGTGACTATGGCTACACCTTC. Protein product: CASSSGQGDYGYTF.

The CDR3 DNA reads as TGTGCCAGCAGTTACTCAGTGACAGGGGGCGGAATAGCGCAGTATTTT. Its protein product is CASSYSVTGGGIAQYF. V and J are TRBV6-5 and TRBJ2-3, with TRBD1 matching over 10 bases. The CDR3 sequence is 16 residues long. The germline gives CDR1 MNHEY, CDR2 SVGAGI. The V and J ends lost 0 bases and 10 bases, in that order; junction bases with no gene match: 10.

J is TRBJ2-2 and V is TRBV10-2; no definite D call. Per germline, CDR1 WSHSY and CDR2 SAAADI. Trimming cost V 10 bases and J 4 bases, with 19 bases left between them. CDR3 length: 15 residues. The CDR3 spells CAIRKERQRTGELFF. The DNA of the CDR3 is TGCGCCATCAGAAAGGAGAGGCAGCGCACCGGGGAGCTGTTTTTT.

In DNA form, the CDR3 reads TGTGCCAGCAGTTTACGGCGGGAATCCTACGAGCAGTACTTC. This translates into CASSLRRESYEQYF. The chain is built from TRBV6-6 and TRBJ2-7; tentative D call: TRBD2 (6 bases). The CDR3 runs 14 residues. The germline CDR1 and CDR2 sequences are MNHNY and SVGAGI (reference sequence). V was cut by 4 bases and J by 1 base, with 11 bases left in between.

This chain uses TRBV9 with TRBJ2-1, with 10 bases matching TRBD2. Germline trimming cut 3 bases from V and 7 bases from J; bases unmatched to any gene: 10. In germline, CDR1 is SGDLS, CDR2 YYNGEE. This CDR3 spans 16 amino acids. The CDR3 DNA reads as TGTGCCAGCAGCGCCAATCTAGCGGGAGTAAGAAATGAGCAGTTCTTC. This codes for CASSANLAGVRNEQFF.